This is a list of T cell receptor beta chains from one sample in a study of blood T cell repertoires in COVID-19. Using immunoSEQ multiplex PCR, the repertoire was profiled, and TCRdb retains in-frame clones only, with some absent. This sample has about 220,000 clones; over 60% occur once, and the top ten carry roughly 6.7%. The specimen was peripheral blood. These receptors all stem from a woman in her 70s with acute or convalescent COVID-19. The CDR3 runs from the conserved cysteine through the conserved F or W. D genes are given only for firm matches. The size entry is marked missing in some rows and otherwise reads once, few, many or a size class.

D,J,size,V,DNA,CDR3
TRBD1,TRBJ2-1,once,TRBV27,TGTGCCAGCACTAAAGACAGGGCGCTATACAATGAGCAGTTCTTC,CASTKDRALYNEQFF
TRBD1,TRBJ1-5,NA,TRBV28,TGTGCCAGCAGCCCCGGACAGGTGCTGACCCAGCCCCAGCATTTT,CASSPGQVLTQPQHF
NA,TRBJ2-3,NA,TRBV6-1,TGTGCCAGCAGTGAAAGAGCTAGAGATACGCAGTATTTT,CASSERARDTQYF
TRBD2,TRBJ2-7,NA,TRBV6-5,TGTGCCAGCAGTCGCAATAGCGGGGGGTACTACGAGCAGTACTTC,CASSRNSGGYYEQYF
TRBD2,TRBJ2-2,NA,TRBV27,TGTGCCAGCAGTACGCCTAGACTTAGCGGGCTGAACACCGGGGAGCTGTTTTTT,CASSTPRLSGLNTGELFF
NA,TRBJ2-2,NA,TRBV7-3,TGTGCCAGCAGCTTATCAGGGACCGGGGAGCTGTTTTTT,CASSLSGTGELFF
TRBD1,TRBJ2-3,few,TRBV18,TGTGCCAGCTCCCCCTCAAACAGGGGGCGGGGCACAGATACGCAGTATTTT,CASSPSNRGRGTDTQYF
NA,TRBJ2-3,few,TRBV7-2,TGTGCCAGCAGCTTAGAATATTGGTCTTCGGCAGATACGCAGTATTTT,CASSLEYWSSADTQYF
TRBD1,TRBJ2-1,NA,TRBV16,TGTGCCAGCGGTACAGGGGCAAGTGAGCAGTTCTTC,CASGTGASEQFF
NA,TRBJ1-2,NA,TRBV19,TGTGCCAGTAGTAGCCTGACAGGTTGGTATGGCTACACCTTC,CASSSLTGWYGYTF
NA,TRBJ2-5,once,TRBV7-2,TGTGCCAGCAGCTTAAGCAGGGACCAAGAGACCCAGTACTTC,CASSLSRDQETQYF
NA,TRBJ2-2,many,TRBV5-1,TGCGCCAGCAAAATGGGAACGGGATTGGACACCGGGGAGCTGTTTTTT,CASKMGTGLDTGELFF
TRBD1,TRBJ1-6,NA,TRBV27,TGTGCCAGCAGTTTAGGACAGGGTCTCCATAATTCACCCCTCCACTTT,CASSLGQGLHNSPLHF
TRBD1,TRBJ2-3,NA,TRBV5-1,TGCGCCAGCTCCAGGGGGCCAACAGATACGCAGTATTTT,CASSRGPTDTQYF
NA,TRBJ1-1,NA,TRBV7-2,TGTGCCAGCAGCTTGGAGGGGAAGACTGAAGCTTTCTTT,CASSLEGKTEAFF
NA,TRBJ1-1,NA,TRBV19,TGTGCCAGTAGTATTTCAGGGTTCCAAGCTTTCTTT,CASSISGFQAFF
NA,TRBJ2-5,NA,TRBV28,TGTGCCAGCAGTCCGTCCCTCCGAGCAGGGGAAGAGACCCAGTACTTC,CASSPSLRAGEETQYF
TRBD1,TRBJ2-7,NA,TRBV30,TGTGCCTGGAAATCCGGGACAGCCTACGAGCAGTACTTC,CAWKSGTAYEQYF
TRBD1,TRBJ2-3,NA,TRBV29-1,TGCAGCGTTGCCACAGGGGCTCAAGGTGGTACGCAGTATTTT,CSVATGAQGGTQYF
TRBD1,TRBJ1-1,NA,TRBV7-2,TGTGCCAGCAGCATGACAGGGAATGAAGCTTTCTTT,CASSMTGNEAFF
NA,TRBJ2-3,NA,TRBV15,TGTGCCATCAGCGGACGTAAGACTAGTTCGTTAGCTGATACGCAGTATTTT,CAISGRKTSSLADTQYF
TRBD1,TRBJ1-2,NA,TRBV9,TGTGCCAGCACCCCAGGGACAGGGAGGCGCAACTATGGCTACACCTTC,CASTPGTGRRNYGYTF
TRBD2,TRBJ2-3,NA,TRBV6-5,TGTGCCAGCAAGACTAGCGAGAGCACAGATACGCAGTATTTT,CASKTSESTDTQYF
NA,TRBJ1-5,NA,TRBV6-5,TGTGCCAGCAGTTTCCGGGGAGTTGGTCAGCCCCAGCATTTT,CASSFRGVGQPQHF
TRBD1,TRBJ2-3,NA,TRBV19,TGTGCCAGTAGTAGATTGGACACAGGGGGCACAGATACGCAGTATTTT,CASSRLDTGGTDTQYF
NA,TRBJ2-5,few,TRBV4-1,TGCGCCAGCAGCCAAGTAGCAGGGTTTCCTGAGACCCAGTACTTC,CASSQVAGFPETQYF
NA,TRBJ1-1,NA,TRBV29-1,TGCAGCGGGGGGGGCCGTGGAGGCGGAGAAGCTTTCTTT,CSGGGRGGGEAFF
NA,TRBJ2-7,NA,TRBV2,TGTGCCAGCAGTCCCAGACTGGAACTGGTCGAGCAGTACTTC,CASSPRLELVEQYF
TRBD2,TRBJ2-1,NA,TRBV7-3,TGTGCCAGCAGCTCGGTTAGCGGGGGGGCTAATGAGCAGTTCTTC,CASSSVSGGANEQFF
TRBD1,TRBJ1-2,NA,TRBV27,TGTGCCAGCAGTCCCCGGGACAGTGGCTATGGCTACACCTTC,CASSPRDSGYGYTF
TRBD2,TRBJ2-1,NA,TRBV19,TGTGCCAGTAGGTTGGATGGGGGAGGGGTCAATGAGCAGTTCTTC,CASRLDGGGVNEQFF
NA,TRBJ1-6,NA,TRBV5-1,TGCGCCAGCAGCTTCTCCGGAGCACCCCTCCACTTT,CASSFSGAPLHF
NA,TRBJ2-7,NA,TRBV7-9,TGTGCCAGCAGCTTGTTTGTCACCTACGAGCAGTACTTC,CASSLFVTYEQYF
NA,TRBJ2-2,once,TRBV24-1,TGTGCCACCGGGACAAGGGGGGGGACCGGGGAGCTGTTTTTT,CATGTRGGTGELFF
TRBD2,TRBJ2-2,NA,TRBV5-1,TGCGCCAGCAGCCTGACCCTTAGCGGGGGGCCCACCGGGGAGCTGTTTTTT,CASSLTLSGGPTGELFF
TRBD1,TRBJ1-2,NA,TRBV10-3,TGTGCCATCAGTCGGTCCTCAGGGGGCGACTATGGCTACACCTTC,CAISRSSGGDYGYTF
NA,TRBJ2-2,NA,TRBV27,TGTGCCAGCAGTCCCCTCCGTGCGGGTAACACCGGGGAGCTGTTTTTT,CASSPLRAGNTGELFF
NA,TRBJ2-1,NA,TRBV2,TGTGCCAGCAGTAACCAGGGCAATGAGCAGTTCTTC,CASSNQGNEQFF
NA,TRBJ1-1,NA,TRBV15,TGTGCCACCAGCAGAGTTTCAGAAAACACTGAAGCTTTCTTT,CATSRVSENTEAFF
TRBD2,TRBJ2-5,NA,TRBV4-1,TGCGCCAGCAGCCCTAGCGGACAAGAGACCCAGTACTTC,CASSPSGQETQYF
NA,TRBJ2-2,once,TRBV7-6,TGTGCCAGCAGCTTAGACAGGTTATCGGGGGAGCTGTTTTTT,CASSLDRLSGELFF
NA,TRBJ2-7,NA,TRBV10-3,TGTGCCATCAGTGAGCCAGGCGGCCAGGGGAGCTCCTACGAGCAGTACTTC,CAISEPGGQGSSYEQYF
NA,TRBJ2-1,NA,TRBV5-1,TGCGCCAGCAGCTTGACAGTTTTGGATGAGCAGTTCTTC,CASSLTVLDEQFF
TRBD2,TRBJ2-3,NA,TRBV10-3,TGTGCCATCAGTGAGTCGGCCCGACTAGCGGGGGCTGAGGTGGGTACGCAGTATTTT,CAISESARLAGAEVGTQYF
NA,TRBJ2-7,NA,TRBV6-5,TGTGCCGCAGCGGGTGAAGTCGAGCAGTACTTC,CAAAGEVEQYF
NA,TRBJ2-7,NA,TRBV28,TGTGCCAGCAGTTTTCGGGAGCTCTACGAGCAGTACTTC,CASSFRELYEQYF
NA,TRBJ2-7,NA,TRBV23-1,TGCGCCAGCAGTCAAAGACTCTACAGGTTAGCTTTTTACGAGCAGTACTTC,CASSQRLYRLAFYEQYF
NA,TRBJ2-3,NA,TRBV30,TGTGCCTGGAGTGTTGGCGGGAGCACAGATACGCAGTATTTT,CAWSVGGSTDTQYF
NA,TRBJ2-2,NA,TRBV2,TGTGCCAGCAGACGACAAGACACCGGGGAGCTGTTTTTT,CASRRQDTGELFF
NA,TRBJ2-1,NA,TRBV11-3,TGTGCCAGCAGCTTAGGGGGGCGGGCTGAGCAGTTCTTC,CASSLGGRAEQFF
TRBD2,TRBJ2-3,NA,TRBV19,TGTGCCAGTAGTATATCTAGCGGGGGGTGGTCAGATACGCAGTATTTT,CASSISSGGWSDTQYF
TRBD2,TRBJ2-7,NA,TRBV3-1/TRBV3-2,TGTGCCAGCAGCCCCTGGGCTAGCGGGGGATACGAGCAGTACTTC,CASSPWASGGYEQYF
TRBD1,TRBJ2-4,NA,TRBV27,TGTGCCAGCAGTTTAGGTGGACAGGGGGCGCAAAACATTCAGTACTTC,CASSLGGQGAQNIQYF
NA,TRBJ1-6,NA,TRBV12-3/TRBV12-4,TGTGCCAGCACGACTGGAGTAAATTCACCCCTCCACTTT,CASTTGVNSPLHF
TRBD1,TRBJ1-6,NA,TRBV7-3,TGTGCCAGCAGCCTACAGGGGGCCCTGAATTCACCCCTCCACTTT,CASSLQGALNSPLHF